These 10 T cell receptor beta chains were all obtained from the same sample, sequenced in a study of blood T cell repertoires in COVID-19. The assay was immunoSEQ multiplex PCR, and TCRdb's table has in-frame clones only and misses some. This table holds about 240,000 clones, 80% to 85% found once. The sample taken for sequencing was peripheral blood. The source is a woman aged 55-70 years with active or convalescent COVID-19.

This chain connects TRBV11-2 to TRBJ2-5, with 8 bases aligning to TRBD2. V shed 5 bases, J shed 5 bases, and the junction held 10 bases outside the gene matches. The CDR3 contains 15 residues. Germline loops: CDR1 SGHAT, CDR2 FQNNGV. The CDR3 loop is CASSPHGGGTETQYF. The CDR3 DNA reads as TGTGCCAGCAGCCCCCACGGGGGGGGCACGGAGACCCAGTACTTC.

With regard to this clone: Other DNA sequences in the same sample also yield this CDR3. The chain combines TRBV6-5 with TRBJ1-3; 11 nucleotides line up with TRBD1. This CDR3 is 14 amino acids long. Germline assignment: CDR1 MNHEY and CDR2 SVGAGI. J was trimmed by 7 bases and V by 6 bases; bases with no gene match: 5. CDR3 region: CASSPRTGGNTIYF. The CDR3 DNA sequence: TGTGCCAGCAGCCCAAGGACAGGGGGCAACACCATATATTTT.

The chain is built from TRBV6-5 and TRBJ2-2; D is unresolved. The ends were cut back, 2 bases at V and 2 bases at J, with 12 bases in the middle. Germline values: CDR1 MNHEY, CDR2 SVGAGI. The CDR3 covers 16 residues. This CDR3 is CASSYKWLVNTGELFF. The CDR3 coding sequence is TGTGCCAGCAGTTACAAATGGCTCGTCAACACCGGGGAGCTGTTTTTT.

The rearrangement links TRBV6-6 to TRBJ1-1; 9 positions match TRBD1. Germline V gene sequence: CDR1 MNHNY, CDR2 SVGAGI (reference sequence). The V segment lost 7 bases and the J segment 5 bases; nucleotides outside the gene matches: 8. CDR3 length: 14 residues. The CDR3 nucleotides read TGTGCCAGCATCCCGACAGGGGGAAGGACTGAAGCTTTCTTT. Its translation: CASIPTGGRTEAFF.

This clone has only a few counts. The same CDR3 also results from other DNA sequences found in this sample. The genes are TRBV30 and TRBJ1-2; D is possibly TRBD1 (6 bases). Germline V gene data show CDR1 as GTSNPN and CDR2 as SVGIG (reference sequence). V lost 0 bases and J 1 base, leaving 6 bases between the germline ends. The CDR3 covers 13 residues. The CDR3 nucleotides read TGTGCCTGGAGTGTCAGGGGTAACTATGGCTACACCTTC. It codes for CAWSVRGNYGYTF.

The V call is TRBV7-9, the J call TRBJ2-7; possible D gene TRBD2, 6 bases. This CDR3 has 15 amino acids. V was cut by 4 bases and J by 0 bases, with 13 bases left in between. The germline V gene has CDR1 SEHNR and CDR2 FQNEAQ (reference sequence). The CDR3 nucleotides are TGTGCCAGCAGCTCGGCCGGGACTGGCTCCTACGAGCAGTACTTC. Protein product: CASSSAGTGSYEQYF.

V and J are TRBV6-6 and TRBJ2-3, with 11 bases aligning to TRBD2. Per germline, CDR1 MNHNY and CDR2 SVGAGI (reference sequence). This CDR3 is built from 16 residues. The V gene end was trimmed by 4 bases and the J gene end by 0 bases; junction bases not matched to a gene: 3. CDR3 DNA: TGTGCCAGCAGTTCACTAGCGGGGGTTAGCACAGATACGCAGTATTTT. This codes for CASSSLAGVSTDTQYF.

This chain joins TRBV2 and TRBJ1-3; 8 bases line up with TRBD1. CDR3 length equals 14 residues. With V trimmed by 7 bases and J by 6 bases, 8 bases remained unmatched. The germline CDR1 and CDR2 sequences are SNHLY and FYNNEI. The CDR3 sequence: CASTSTGVVNTIYF. The CDR3 DNA sequence: TGTGCCAGCACTTCGACAGGGGTCGTAAACACCATATATTTT.

This chain connects TRBV11-2 to TRBJ2-5, with 10 bases fitting TRBD1. The CDR3 runs to 17 residues. Trimming cost V 4 bases and J 7 bases; bases outside gene matches: 15. CDR1 is SGHAT, CDR2 FQNNGV, per germline. The CDR3 DNA reads TGTGCCAGCAGCTGGGGGGACAGGGGATGGGGAGAGGGGACCCAGTACTTC. As protein: CASSWGDRGWGEGTQYF.

V usage is TRBV3-1 (or the pseudogene TRBV3-2) and J usage is TRBJ2-6; tentatively, D is TRBD1 (5 bases). V shed 1 base and J shed 0 bases, with 13 bases lying between them. Germline V gives CDR1 LGHDT, CDR2 YNNKEL (reference sequence). CDR3 length equals 18 residues. Here the CDR3 reads CASSQVPGISSGANVLTF. The DNA for the CDR3 is TGTGCCAGCAGCCAAGTCCCAGGGATCTCCTCTGGGGCCAACGTCCTGACTTTC.